This T cell receptor (beta chain) came from a study of cytomegalovirus exposure and HLA in healthy donors. Study-wide results and limits: Indistinguishability led to the exclusion of some V segments, TRBV6-2 and TRBV6-3 included. Per a prior analysis, the majority of TCR beta V segments were productive roughly 87% or roughly 30% of the time.

A multiplex PCR was run with 60 Vbeta primers and 13 Jbeta primers. Method: immunoSEQ multiplex PCR; TCRdb's copy keeps in-frame clones and lacks some. Found here are 150,000 to 200,000 clones, approximately 85% of them singletons; the top ten hold around a tenth. For this clone: As yet, its antigen is unknown.

Per the germline V gene, CDR1 is SEHNR and CDR2 is FQNEAQ (reference sequence). This CDR3 contains 14 residues. Between the trimmed V and J ends, which lost 5 bases and 7 bases, there was a span of 15 bases. The specimen sequenced was PBMCs. V gene TRBV7-9 combines with J gene TRBJ1-3; no reliable D call. The sequence was collected from a man aged 50-60 years in good health and CMV-seropositive. The DNA for the CDR3 is TGTGCCAGCAGCAACCCGAGCGGCGGGAACACCATATATTTT. Translation: CASSNPSGGNTIYF.